Reported below is one T cell receptor (beta chain). This clone turned up a few times. The antigen it recognizes is unknown. Base qualities were left out, and no much larger clone turns up one base away. Participants in the prospective study were enrolled through a virtual design, were aged about 18 to 100 years, and lived in about 25 United States geographic areas. Cohort assignment in the prospective study relied on participant-reported clinical history from a screening survey and a study questionnaire. Exposed participants had been in contact, within 2 weeks of entering the study, with a person who had a PCR-confirmed or clinician-diagnosed case of COVID-19. Mobile phlebotomists in the prospective study collected whole blood, serum and a nasopharyngeal or oropharyngeal swab from every participant. Prospective study participants could optionally give additional blood draws and questionnaires over an approximately 2-month period. Blood samples from the prospective study were shipped frozen or at room temperature prior to DNA extraction.

The immunoSEQ Assay, a bias-controlled multiplex PCR, was used to amplify TCRbeta CDR3 regions from genomic DNA. The authors' pipeline ran thus. Within the assay, amplification of reference gene primers was used to estimate how many nucleated cells each sample contained. To quantify the absolute abundance of each unique TCRbeta CDR3 rearrangement, sequence reads were collapsed and filtered. For each sample, productive Simpson clonality was calculated as the square root of Simpson's diversity index over productive rearrangements. Imported from immuneACCESS, the table was reduced by TCRdb to in-frame sequences with V and J called. These copies leave out some clones; in studies compared against another copy, an unresolved V gene accounts for under half, and the cause of the remainder is not known. The V and J calls and clone size are taken from that table; D and trimming were inferred from the DNA. Present in this sample are roughly 250,000 clones, 80% to 90% of which were seen just once. 0.87% of the sample is held by the ten biggest clonotypes.

CDR1 and CDR2, per the germline V gene, are MDHEN and SYDVKM. The germline ends are 8 bases apart after V is trimmed by 5 bases and J by 6 bases. CDR3 length: 12 amino acids, cysteine to phenylalanine. The DNA shown is the 36-base CDR3, in frame from base 1. This specimen comes from a study of blood T cell repertoires in COVID-19 (dated by TCRdb to about 2020). For the study in its entirety: Samples from collaborators originated in the United States, Italy and Spain and spanned both the acute and convalescent phases of COVID-19. The material from the prospective study consisted of cDNA or gDNA derived from T cells, B-cell-depleted T cells, or PBMCs. Deeply sampled blood TCRbeta repertoires from subjects exposed to, actively infected with, or recovered from COVID-19 were included in the dataset. A freely available public database, intended as a resource for researchers studying the immune response to SARS-CoV-2, is where the repertoires were released. The samples were drawn from two sources: the first 160 participants of the ongoing ImmuneRACE study, and 950 to 1,500 subjects contributed by 6 global collaborators. A de-identified subject ID, COVID-19 status, age in years and sex were almost always included in the sample metadata. Where available, HLA class I and class II types were obtained from metadata supplied by the sample provider rather than from assay-based typing. Findings and caveats that apply to the study as a whole: How much clinical and demographic metadata was included differed by source and by participant, and the metadata was provided uncurated.

The sequence was collected from a man between 45 and 60 years old who had been exposed to COVID-19. Sample: PBMCs or T cells enriched from blood (not recorded which). The rearranged chain carries TRBV28 and TRBJ1-5; confidence is insufficient to name the D gene. The CDR3 region has the sequence CASSRIIQPQHF. The nucleotide sequence reads TGTGCCAGCAGTCGTATAATTCAGCCCCAGCATTTT.